The source of this T cell receptor beta chain is a study of shared clonotypes between healthy human individuals. Those who donated, Caucasian adults without exception, all lived in Nashville, Tennessee. The assay was carried out at the deep level. Here immunoSEQ multiplex PCR was the method, and the copy in TCRdb shows in-frame clones only, minus some. This table holds about 2.4 million clones, roughly 93% found once. As to this clone: Its antigen is still unknown.

Findings and caveats of the study: Rarefaction curves obtained for sorted subsets showed sequencing incomplete despite large depth.

Germline CDR1 is SGDLS and CDR2 is YYNGEE. This CDR3 contains 15 residues. The V segment lost 1 base and the J segment 3 bases; nucleotides outside the gene matches: 2. This TCR was recovered from a man between 18 and 35 years old in good health. Some clones in this sample may be carry-over from other donors' samples. Sequencing was done on a sample of naive CD4+ T cells from PBMCs. Indicated subset: CD45RA+ positively selected. The V and J genes are TRBV9 and TRBJ2-3; 10 nucleotides align to TRBD2. The chain's CDR3 is CASSVSGRVTDTQYF. In DNA, the CDR3 is TGTGCCAGCAGCGTAAGCGGGAGGGTAACAGATACGCAGTATTTT.